The entry that follows covers one TCR beta chain sequence. The antigen is not known. The authors split each subset's genomic DNA evenly across several immunoSEQ plates. Profiled with immunoSEQ multiplex PCR; TCRdb holds only in-frame clones, not every one. The data contain over a million clones, 95% to 97% of them seen just once; the ten biggest clones take up approximately 1%. The entry originates in a study of shared clonotypes between healthy human individuals. General observations from the study: A reduction in generation probabilities was seen for non-shared clonotypes relative to those shared by all four donors. Limited genetic and exposure-history diversity came from having few donors.

CDR1 is SGHTA and CDR2 is FQGNSA in the germline V gene. CDR3 length: 13 residues. V was clipped by 2 bases and J by 4 bases, with 8 bases between them. The source of this sequence is a man younger than 40 in good health. The V and J genes are TRBV7-2 and TRBJ1-1, with unresolved D. Material: naive CD4+ T cells sorted from blood. Specified subset: CD45RA+ positively selected. The DNA of the CDR3 is TGTGCCAGCAGCTTACAGGAGGGCACTGAAGCTTTCTTT. Its protein is CASSLQEGTEAFF. Filled out from reference TRBV7-2 and TRBJ1-1, the complete variable domain reads GAGVSQSPSNKVTEKGKDVELRCDPISGHTALYWYRQSLGQGLEFLIYFQGNSAPDKSGLPSDRFSAERTGGSVSTLTIQRTQQEDSAVYLCASSLQEGTEAFFGQGTRLTVV.